This T cell receptor (beta chain) was profiled in a study of tissue T cells after allogeneic stem cell transplantation. Assay used: immunoSEQ multiplex PCR; TCRdb lists only in-frame clones, some missing. Of about 5,800 clones listed, about half were seen once; the top ten hold around two fifths. The table lists this clone with a few counts. Its antigen is currently unknown. Gene names follow the mouse nomenclature. The sequenced fragment ends 1 residue before the CDR3 boundary, so the rest is inferred from the germline J gene. Whole-study findings and limits: Only a limited share of tissue TCRs appeared in blood or spleen. Limitations included a small, clinically heterogeneous cohort and limited sampling depth.

There are 15 residues in the CDR3. Germline V CDR1 and CDR2: FNHDT, SITEND (reference sequence). V dropped 5 bases and J dropped 2 bases, with 11 bases sitting between them. Time point noted: mouse harvest day 14 after allogeneic transplant. The graft held 10^6 splenic CD5+ T cells and 10^7 T-cell-depleted bone marrow cells. Tissues came from B6→BALB/c major-mismatch GVHD mice at day 7 or 14. The rearrangement joins TRBV19 to TRBJ1-6; D perhaps matches TRBD1 (5 bases). TRBJ1-6 is an ORF; its function is uncertain. The TCR comes from a female BALB/c mouse given C57BL/6 T cells with graft-versus-host disease after an allogeneic hematopoietic cell transplant. The sequenced sample was gut tissue. The CDR3 reads CASSPVTAYNSPLYF. The CDR3 DNA, read in part, is TGTGCCAGCAGCCCCGTGACAGCCTATAATTCGCCCCTCTAC.